The T cell receptor (beta chain) under discussion was sequenced for a study of T cells expressing NK-cell markers. Looking at the study overall: According to the study, TCR beta repertoires originated from sorted CD3+CD56+NKG2C+, CD3+CD56+NKG2C- and CD3+CD56-NKG2C+ T cells. Seven of the eight sequenced donors were HCMV-seropositive; one was seronegative. Whole-study findings and limits: In a group of several donors, dominant NKG2C+ clonotypes represented about 1.0-7.5% of CD8+ T cells.

Reprocessing the 5' RACE reads, TCRdb reports a single entry for every CDR3 protein and omits DNA. This listing includes about 430,000 distinct CDR3 sequences. Per the germline V gene, CDR1 is SGHRS and CDR2 is YFSETQ. CDR3 length: 16 amino acids. A note on this clonotype: Its cognate antigen is unknown.

The source of this sequence is a woman in her forties or fifties in good health. The sample comprised blood T cells: a sorted CD56 or NKG2C T cell subset, CD4+ or CD8+ T cells, or bulk PBMC T cells (not recorded which). This sequence joins TRBV5-1 and TRBJ2-3; TCRdb designates TRBD2, a call that cannot be tested without DNA. Here the CDR3 reads CASSLALEGRWDTQYF. Supplemented by reference TRBV5-1 and TRBJ2-3, the full variable domain reads KAGVTQTPRYLIKTRGQQVTLSCSPISGHRSVSWYQQTPGQGLQFLFEYFSETQRNKGNFPGRFSGRQFSNSRSEMNVSTLELGDSALYLCASSLALEGRWDTQYFGPGTRLTVL.